Presented here are 18 T cell receptor beta chains from one specimen sequenced in a study of Ad26.COV2.S vaccination and SARS-CoV-2 variants. Specified treatment: about 20 received Ad26.COV2.S at low or high dose, single or two shots; about 5 received placebo; per-sample allocation not given. Sampling was performed 63 days after the first vaccine or placebo injection. The repertoire was sequenced with immunoSEQ multiplex PCR; TCRdb's copy has only in-frame clones and lacks some. Of around 370,000 clones listed, approximately 85% were seen once; the top ten hold roughly 3.1%. Sequencing used peripheral blood, obtained in a trial of Ad26.COV2.S vaccine versus placebo. These receptors came from a person between 18 and 60 years old who received the Ad26.COV2.S COVID-19 vaccine or a placebo.

This clone was counted a few times. The CDR3 nucleotides read TGTGCCAGCAGTTACGAGTGGGCAGGCGGGGAGCTGTTTTTT. Residues: CASSYEWAGGELFF. This rearrangement joins TRBV6-2 or TRBV6-3 to TRBJ2-2; D not resolved. There are 14 residues in the CDR3. Germline V gene lookup returns CDR1 MNHEY and CDR2 SVGEGT. V dropped 2 bases and J dropped 7 bases, with 11 bases sitting between them.

The V and J genes are TRBV5-4 and TRBJ1-5; the D is unclear. V gave up 5 bases and J gave up 4 bases, with 10 bases separating them. The CDR3 is 13 amino acids. Germline CDR1 SGHNT, CDR2 YYREEE (reference sequence). The CDR3 is CASSTDQNQPQHF. The CDR3 DNA sequence: TGTGCCAGCAGTACAGACCAGAATCAGCCCCAGCATTTT.

This chain uses TRBV9 with TRBJ2-3, with 7 positions matching TRBD2. The CDR3 runs 15 residues. Germline CDR1 and CDR2: SGDLS and YYNGEE. The V and J ends lost 1 base and 1 base, in that order; junction bases with no gene match: 3. The CDR3 DNA reads as TGTGCCAGCAGCGTATTGGCGGGGGGCACAGATACGCAGTATTTT. It encodes CASSVLAGGTDTQYF.

This chain joins TRBV9 and TRBJ1-1; D is uncertain. V shed 0 bases and J shed 5 bases, with 8 bases lying between them. The CDR3 is 13 amino acids. Germline assignment: CDR1 SGDLS and CDR2 YYNGEE. CDR3: CASSVESGTEAFF. DNA for the CDR3: TGTGCCAGCAGCGTAGAGAGTGGGACTGAAGCTTTCTTT.

CDR3 nucleotides: TGTGCCAGCAGCCTAGGAGGTCTCTTGTGGGGTTCAGATACGCAGTATTTT. Protein: CASSLGGLLWGSDTQYF. The V gene is TRBV3-1 (or the pseudogene TRBV3-2), the J gene TRBJ2-3, with a possible D match to TRBD2 (5 bases). The CDR3 totals 17 residues. V was trimmed by 4 bases and J by 4 bases, leaving 21 bases between them. Germline assignment: CDR1 LGHDT and CDR2 YNNKEL (reference sequence).

The gene calls are TRBV10-3 and TRBJ2-5, with D hard to call. The germline V gene encodes CDR1 ENHRY and CDR2 SYGVKD. V lost 2 bases and J 5 bases, leaving 15 bases between the germline ends. This CDR3 spans 15 amino acids. The CDR3 loop reads CAISEQVTPQETQYF. As DNA, the CDR3 is TGTGCCATCAGTGAGCAGGTGACTCCCCAGGAGACCCAGTACTTC.

The chain uses TRBV5-1 and TRBJ2-1; TRBD2 agrees at 11 bases. The V segment lost 1 base and the J segment 7 bases; nucleotides outside the gene matches: 7. Germline CDR1 is SGHRS and CDR2 is YFSETQ. This CDR3 spans 16 amino acids. In DNA, the CDR3 is TGCGCCAGCAGCTTGACGACTAGCGGGATTGGGAATGAGCAGTTCTTC. Translating it yields CASSLTTSGIGNEQFF.

This clone showed up just a few times. The J gene is TRBJ1-1, the V gene TRBV4-3, with no clear D. Trimming left V 0 bases short and J 5 bases short, with 10 bases between. Germline V gives CDR1 LGHNA, CDR2 YSLEER. This CDR3 has 14 amino acids. The CDR3 reads CASSQEPGGTEAFF. CDR3 nucleotide sequence: TGCGCCAGCAGCCAAGAGCCGGGTGGGACTGAAGCTTTCTTT.

The rearrangement joins TRBV30 to TRBJ2-3; possible D gene TRBD2, 6 bases. The V gene lost 0 bases and the J gene lost 3 bases, with 10 bases spanning the gap. This CDR3 comprises 14 residues. From germline, CDR1 is GTSNPN and CDR2 SVGIG (reference sequence). In nucleotides, the CDR3 is TGTGCCTGGAGTGTACGGCGGGGAACAGATACGCAGTATTTT. Protein sequence: CAWSVRRGTDTQYF.

The chain links TRBV9 to TRBJ2-5; D possibly uses TRBD1 or TRBD2 (5 bases each). CDR3 length: 14 amino acids. Per the germline V gene, CDR1 is SGDLS and CDR2 is YYNGEE. The V end was cut by 3 bases, the J end by 2 bases, with 11 bases between. This CDR3 reads CASSAWDLQETQYF. The DNA of the CDR3 is TGTGCCAGCAGCGCCTGGGACCTTCAAGAGACCCAGTACTTC.

This chain uses TRBV19 with TRBJ2-7; 9 bases agree with TRBD2. There are 17 residues in the CDR3. V gave up 1 base and J gave up 2 bases; unmatched junction bases: 9. Germline-derived CDR1 and CDR2 are LNHDA and SQIVND (reference sequence). In nucleotides, the CDR3 is TGTGCCAGTAGTATAGCCGCGACTAGCGGATATCCCTACGAGCAGTACTTC. The encoded protein is CASSIAATSGYPYEQYF.

V is TRBV9 and J is TRBJ2-3; D unresolved. Germline lookup yields CDR1 SGDLS and CDR2 YYNGEE. This CDR3 is 12 amino acids long. V lost 5 bases and J lost 4, with 8 bases in between. The CDR3 sequence: CASSPGSDTQYF. The CDR3 nucleotides read TGTGCCAGCAGTCCCGGATCAGATACGCAGTATTTT.

This clone was detected only a few times. The chain carries TRBV3-1 (or the pseudogene TRBV3-2) and TRBJ2-1; D uncertain. There are 14 residues in the CDR3. The V end lost 4 bases, the J end lost 7 bases, and 14 bases lay between the germline ends. Germline V gives CDR1 LGHDT, CDR2 YNNKEL (reference sequence). The CDR3 DNA sequence: TGTGCCAGCAGCCTACTTGGGTCCTGGAATGAGCAGTTCTTC. It yields the protein CASSLLGSWNEQFF.

V usage is TRBV9 and J usage is TRBJ2-5, with D possibly TRBD2 on 6 matching bases. Deletions cut 3 bases from V and 3 bases from J, with 21 bases between. Germline V gene lookup returns CDR1 SGDLS and CDR2 YYNGEE. The CDR3 has 17 amino acids. This CDR3 is CASSDFGRRGLKETQYF. CDR3 nucleotides: TGTGCCAGCAGCGATTTCGGGAGAAGGGGTTTAAAAGAGACCCAGTACTTC.

The chain has TRBV7-9 and TRBJ1-3; D remains unclear. Germline V gene lookup returns CDR1 SEHNR and CDR2 FQNEAQ (reference sequence). The CDR3 consists of 11 residues. The CDR3 loop is CAPWAGNTIYF. The CDR3 DNA reads as TGTGCGCCCTGGGCTGGAAACACCATATATTTT.

This clone was counted between two and nine times. The V and J genes are TRBV7-9 and TRBJ2-1; 8 positions agree with TRBD2. Germline-derived CDR1 and CDR2 are SEHNR and FQNEAQ (reference sequence). The CDR3 length is 16 residues. V was clipped by 5 bases and J by 7 bases; unmatched bases: 13. CDR3 bases: TGTGCCAGCAGCCCCCGCCCGGGGGGGGATAGGAATGAGCAGTTCTTC. This sequence encodes CASSPRPGGDRNEQFF. The full variable domain, its missing parts supplied by reference TRBV7-9 and TRBJ2-1, is DTGVSQNPRHKITKRGQNVTFRCDPISEHNRLYWYRQTLGQGPEFLTYFQNEAQLEKSRLLSDRFSAERPKGSFSTLEIQRTEQGDSAMYLCASSPRPGGDRNEQFFGPGTRLTVL.

The CDR3 region is CASSYSVRPQHF. DNA for the CDR3: TGTGCCAGCAGTTACTCGGTCCGGCCCCAGCATTTT. The rearrangement links TRBV6-5 to TRBJ1-5; D is unresolved. This CDR3 contains 12 residues. Germline CDR1 reads MNHEY; CDR2 reads SVGAGI. Trimming took 0 bases from V and 9 from J, leaving 6 bases between them.

The chain employs TRBV18 and TRBJ1-5, with D possibly TRBD1 on 6 matching bases. Trimming left V 5 bases short and J 5 bases short, with 16 bases between. The germline gives CDR1 KGHSH, CDR2 LQKENI. The CDR3 loop spans 15 amino acids. The CDR3 here is CASSMAGGAYQPQHF. Here the CDR3 DNA reads TGTGCCAGCTCAATGGCGGGGGGGGCTTATCAGCCCCAGCATTTT.